This T cell receptor beta chain was captured by sequencing in a study of T cells after yellow fever vaccination. Template switching by 5'RACE produced TCR cDNA, adding a universal primer site and UMIs. TCRdb passed the 5' RACE reads through MiXCR, listing each CDR3 protein once. The sample gives under 550,000 distinct CDR3 sequences, 20% to 25% of which show up once; around 16% is in the top ten. Specimen: PBMCs, collected roughly 20 days after the first yellow fever vaccination. The clonotype originates from a man younger than 35 who received the YFV17D yellow fever vaccine.

Here the CDR3 reads CASSGTGVYEQYF. The CDR3 bases are TGTGCCAGCAGCGGGACAGGGGTATACGAGCAGTACTTC. V and J are TRBV6-1 and TRBJ2-7, with 10 bases matching TRBD1. Germline assignment: CDR1 MNHNS and CDR2 SASEGT. The CDR3 runs 13 residues. The J segment lost 4 bases and the V segment lost 6 bases, leaving 3 bases of the junction unmatched.